Presented here are 13 T cell receptor beta chains from one specimen sequenced in a study of shared clonotypes between healthy human individuals. Assay used: immunoSEQ multiplex PCR; TCRdb lists only in-frame clones, some missing. The sample carries millions of clones, 90% to 95% recorded once. Specimen: naive CD4+ T cells sorted from blood. Noted subset: CD45RA+ positively selected. The receptor set was obtained from a man younger than 35 in good health.

The chain joins TRBV4-1 to TRBJ1-4; unclear D gene. The germline V gene encodes CDR1 MGHRA and CDR2 YSYEKL. The V end lost 4 bases, the J end lost 0 bases, and 9 bases lay between the germline ends. This CDR3 spans 15 amino acids. CDR3 DNA: TGCGCCAGCAGCCCTCGGACTTCAACTAATGAAAAACTGTTTTTT. Translating gives CASSPRTSTNEKLFF.

V gene TRBV30 combines with J gene TRBJ2-2; 11 bases line up with TRBD1. The germline V gene has CDR1 GTSNPN and CDR2 SVGIG (reference sequence). This CDR3 contains 16 residues. Trimming took 3 bases from V and 4 from J; bases not matched to a gene: 7. The CDR3 region has the DNA TGTGCCTGGAGCACGACCGGGACAGGGGGCACCGGGGAGCTGTTTTTT. It is translated as CAWSTTGTGGTGELFF. Full variable domain (outside the CDR3, taken from reference TRBV30 and TRBJ2-2): SQTIHQWPATLVQPVGSPLSLECTVEGTSNPNLYWYRQAAGRGLQLLFYSVGIGQISSEVPQNLSASRPQDRQFILSSKKLLLSDSGFYLCAWSTTGTGGTGELFFGEGSRLTVL.

On this clone itself: Other nucleotide sequences in the sample specify the same CDR3. The chain combines TRBV18 with TRBJ2-7; D gene unclear. V lost 0 bases and J 0 bases, leaving 3 bases between the germline ends. The CDR3 covers 13 residues. Per germline, CDR1 KGHSH and CDR2 LQKENI. The CDR3 sequence: CASSPPGSYEQYF. The CDR3 DNA reads as TGTGCCAGCTCACCACCAGGCTCCTACGAGCAGTACTTC.

CDR3 DNA sequence: TGTGCCAGCAGTGATCAGTCCAACTCCTACGAGCAGTACTTC. This encodes CASSDQSNSYEQYF. The V gene is TRBV6-1, the J gene TRBJ2-7, with D unresolved. CDR1 is MNHNS and CDR2 is SASEGT in the germline V gene. The CDR3 runs 14 residues. V shed 3 bases and J shed 0 bases, with 9 bases lying between them.

The V call is TRBV29-1, the J call TRBJ2-3; D is ambiguous. The CDR3 contains 13 residues. V lost 4 bases and J 5 bases, leaving 13 bases between the germline ends. From germline, CDR1 is SQVTM and CDR2 ANQGSEA. The CDR3 DNA is TGCAGCGTTGGTATTGTAGCCTTAGATACGCAGTATTTT. Protein product: CSVGIVALDTQYF.

The chain employs TRBV5-1 and TRBJ2-2; 8 bases are shared with TRBD1. V dropped 3 bases and J dropped 1; count of bases not matched to a gene: 5. The CDR3 totals 16 residues. Germline-derived CDR1 and CDR2 are SGHRS and YFSETQ. The CDR3 DNA reads as TGCGCCAGCAGCTACACCGGGACAGGGAACACCGGGGAGCTGTTTTTT. Translating gives CASSYTGTGNTGELFF.

Remarks on this clone: The same CDR3 is also encoded by other DNA sequences in this sample. The chain employs TRBV18 and TRBJ1-1; D is unclear. CDR3 length equals 13 residues. Between the trimmed V and J ends, which lost 0 bases and 0 bases, there was a span of 2 bases. Germline V gene data show CDR1 as KGHSH and CDR2 as LQKENI. This chain's CDR3 is CASSPPMNTEAFF. CDR3 nucleotide sequence: TGTGCCAGCTCACCACCAATGAACACTGAAGCTTTCTTT.

The genes are TRBV6-6 and TRBJ2-1; possible D gene TRBD1, 6 bases. The CDR3 consists of 16 residues. Trimming cost V 0 bases and J 4 bases, with 13 bases left between them. The germline V gene has CDR1 MNHNY and CDR2 SVGAGI (reference sequence). CDR3 sequence: CASSYSSDSWYNEQFF. The CDR3 DNA is TGTGCCAGCAGTTACTCGTCGGACAGCTGGTACAATGAGCAGTTCTTC.

The chain links TRBV5-1 to TRBJ1-6; no clear D. Per the germline V gene, CDR1 is SGHRS and CDR2 is YFSETQ. The CDR3 spans 12 residues. Trimming removed 5 bases at V and 8 bases at J, with 8 bases between. The CDR3 is CASRDGDSPLHF. DNA of the CDR3: TGCGCCAGCAGGGACGGAGATTCACCCCTCCACTTT.

The chain recombines TRBV15 with TRBJ2-1, with TRBD2 as a possible D gene (6 bases). Trimming cost V 5 bases and J 0 bases, with 14 bases left between them. The CDR3 totals 16 residues. The germline gives CDR1 LNHNV, CDR2 YYDKDF (reference sequence). CDR3 bases: TGTGCCACCAGCTTACCTAGCGCACACTCCTACAATGAGCAGTTCTTC. Translating gives CATSLPSAHSYNEQFF.

The chain links TRBV29-1 to TRBJ1-1; tentatively, D is TRBD1 (5 bases). Per germline, CDR1 SQVTM and CDR2 ANQGSEA. There are 15 residues in the CDR3. The V end was cut by 1 base, the J end by 0 bases, with 12 bases between. CDR3 nucleotide sequence: TGCAGCGTTGAAGGAAGGGGACTTCTGAACACTGAAGCTTTCTTT. Residues: CSVEGRGLLNTEAFF.

V gene TRBV11-2 combines with J gene TRBJ2-5; TRBD2 aligns across 15 bases. V was pared by 5 bases and J by 1 base, with 5 bases of the junction left unmatched. The CDR3 spans 17 residues. Germline V lookup: CDR1 SGHAT, CDR2 FQNNGV. For the CDR3, the DNA is TGTGCCAGCAGCACCGGGACTAGCGGGGGGATCCAAGAGACCCAGTACTTC. It codes for CASSTGTSGGIQETQYF.

The genes are TRBV6-5 and TRBJ2-7; D is possibly TRBD1 (6 bases). Trimming took off 7 bases at V and 3 bases at J, with 13 bases between the two ends. The CDR3 loop spans 13 amino acids. The germline CDR1 and CDR2 sequences are MNHEY and SVGAGI. This CDR3 is CASTSTGSYEQYF. The CDR3 region has the DNA TGTGCCAGCACCTCGACAGGCAGCTACGAGCAGTACTTC.